These 9 T cell receptor beta chains were all obtained from the same sample, sequenced in a study of beta chain features in type 1 diabetes. Study-wide results and caveats: TCRB CDR3s from Type 1 diabetes patients were moderately but significantly shorter in all four CD4+ subsets.

Of the isolated RNA, all was reverse transcribed, and so the sequenced material was expressed TCRB transcripts. Clones were sequenced by immunoSEQ multiplex PCR, and TCRdb holds only the in-frame ones, with some missing. This sample yields approximately 100,000 clones, of which 28% are seen a single time; roughly 0.5% belongs to the top ten. Which antigens these TCRs recognize remains unknown. The sample taken for sequencing was central memory CD4+ T cells from blood. The receptors come from a woman aged 18-35 years with type 1 diabetes.

In its sample, this clone was seen a few times. The chain links TRBV5-1 to TRBJ1-2; 8 nucleotides match TRBD1. Trimming cost V 6 bases and J 10 bases; bases outside gene matches: 14. Germline CDR1 and CDR2: SGHRS and YFSETQ. The CDR3 length is 14 residues. The CDR3 coding sequence is TGCGCCAGCAAGCATGACGTGACAGGGGATGACTACACCTTC. Its protein is CASKHDVTGDDYTF.

This clone was picked up a small number of times. In DNA, the CDR3 is TGTGCCTGGAGGCAGAACTATGGCTACACCTTC. Its protein is CAWRQNYGYTF. This chain connects TRBV30 to TRBJ1-2; D call uncertain. The V gene lost 3 bases and the J gene lost 2 bases, with 4 bases spanning the gap. Germline V CDR1 and CDR2: GTSNPN, SVGIG (reference sequence). The length of the CDR3 is 11 residues.

This clone was observed a handful of times. This chain uses TRBV2 with TRBJ2-1, with 11 bases matching TRBD1. The CDR3 length is 14 residues. CDR1 is SNHLY, CDR2 FYNNEI, per germline. V trimming: 4 bases; J trimming: 7 bases; junction bases outside the gene matches: 3. This chain's CDR3 is CASSAGTGGNEQFF. CDR3 in DNA: TGTGCCAGCAGTGCTGGGACAGGGGGGAATGAGCAGTTCTTC.

The V and J genes are TRBV5-4 and TRBJ1-2; 9 bases fit TRBD1. Germline values: CDR1 SGHNT, CDR2 YYREEE (reference sequence). This CDR3 is 16 amino acids long. The V gene end was trimmed by 7 bases and the J gene end by 3 bases; junction bases not matched to a gene: 13. The CDR3 region has the DNA TGTGCCAGCTGGAGGACAGGGGTGTTCCGGGACTATGGCTACACCTTC. Protein: CASWRTGVFRDYGYTF.

The rearrangement links TRBV7-3 to TRBJ1-1; D call uncertain. The V gene's germline CDR1 is SGHTA and CDR2 FQGTGA. V was trimmed by 0 bases and J by 5 bases, leaving 10 bases between them. This CDR3 region has 14 residues. CDR3 sequence (DNA): TGTGCCAGCAGCTTAACGGGCGGGAATACTGAAGCTTTCTTT. Translating gives CASSLTGGNTEAFF.

This chain joins TRBV4-2 and TRBJ1-2, with D unclear. CDR1 is LGHNA, CDR2 YNFKEQ, per germline. Trimming cost V 2 bases and J 8 bases, with 15 bases left between them. The CDR3 totals 14 residues. In DNA form, the CDR3 reads TGTGCCAGCAGCCAAAATAACCCCTATATGGGCTACACCTTC. Protein product: CASSQNNPYMGYTF.

This clone was counted a few times. V is TRBV2 and J is TRBJ2-1, with 7 bases identical to TRBD2. The germline V gene has CDR1 SNHLY and CDR2 FYNNEI. The CDR3 loop spans 14 amino acids. Germline trimming cut 4 bases from V and 2 bases from J; bases unmatched to any gene: 2. The CDR3 reads CASSAGLAYNEQFF. Written as DNA, the CDR3 is TGTGCCAGCAGTGCCGGACTAGCCTACAATGAGCAGTTCTTC.

This chain connects TRBV7-2 to TRBJ2-7, with 7 bases fitting TRBD1. In germline, CDR1 is SGHTA, CDR2 FQGNSA. The CDR3 totals 13 residues. Trimming removed 2 bases from V and 3 bases from J; junction bases left unmatched: 1. The CDR3 protein is CASSLRGLYEQYF. The CDR3 region has the DNA TGTGCCAGCAGCTTAAGGGGGCTCTACGAGCAGTACTTC.

J is TRBJ2-7 and V is TRBV28; perhaps TRBD2 as D (5 bases). Germline V gene lookup returns CDR1 MDHEN and CDR2 SYDVKM. V shed 3 bases and J shed 7 bases, with 13 bases lying between them. The CDR3 has 13 residues. The CDR3 region is CASSFMDGGEQYF. In nucleotides, the CDR3 is TGTGCCAGCAGTTTTATGGATGGAGGAGAGCAGTACTTC.